The 31 T cell receptor beta chains presented below share a single source sample, sequenced in a study of blood T cell repertoires in COVID-19. Profiling relied on immunoSEQ multiplex PCR, and the TCRdb table lists in-frame clones only, not all of them. The sample consists of fewer than 120,000 clones, 75% to 80% of them appearing once. The specimen was peripheral blood. The receptors stem from a woman at least 80 years old with active or convalescent COVID-19.

The chain couples TRBV11-2 to TRBJ1-2; tentative D call: TRBD1 (5 bases). This CDR3 comprises 13 residues. The V gene's germline CDR1 is SGHAT and CDR2 FQNNGV. V lost 0 bases to trimming and J lost 8 bases, with 10 bases between them. The CDR3 reads CASSLDRVAGYTF. The CDR3 DNA reads as TGTGCCAGCAGCTTAGACAGGGTAGCAGGCTACACCTTC.

The V gene is TRBV28, the J gene TRBJ1-1; tentative D call: TRBD1 (5 bases). V lost 3 bases and J lost 5, with 31 bases in between. The CDR3 totals 20 residues. Germline CDR1 reads MDHEN; CDR2 reads SYDVKM. For the CDR3, the DNA is TGTGCCAGCAGTTTCATAGACCCGTGGGGCAGGCGGGATCGGCGAACTGAAGCTTTCTTT. Amino acids: CASSFIDPWGRRDRRTEAFF.

This clone has a single count. The rearrangement uses TRBV7-6 and TRBJ2-1; TRBD2 matches at 14 bases. After removal of 4 bases from V and 8 bases from J, the junction contained 13 bases not matched to a gene. The CDR3 sequence is 18 residues long. Germline V gives CDR1 SGHVS, CDR2 FNYEAQ. CDR3 nucleotides: TGTGCCAGCAGCTCCCGGCCCGTTGGGACTAGCGGGAGACATGAGCAGTTCTTC. Its translation: CASSSRPVGTSGRHEQFF.

The rearrangement uses TRBV2 and TRBJ2-1; the match to TRBD2 covers 7 bases. CDR3 size: 14 residues. V lost 7 bases, J lost 5 bases, and 8 bases stayed unmatched. From germline, CDR1 is SNHLY and CDR2 FYNNEI. As DNA, the CDR3 is TGTGCCAGCATTTCGCGGGAGTGGAACAATGAGCAGTTCTTC. Its protein product is CASISREWNNEQFF.

The chain employs TRBV19 and TRBJ1-5, with 12 bases lining up with TRBD1. Germline CDR1 LNHDA, CDR2 SQIVND (reference sequence). With V trimmed by 4 bases and J by 6 bases, 7 bases remained unmatched. This CDR3 contains 16 residues. The CDR3 reads CASSTPGQGASQPQHF. The CDR3 coding sequence is TGTGCCAGTAGTACTCCGGGACAGGGGGCTTCTCAGCCCCAGCATTTT. The full variable domain, in which reference TRBV19 and TRBJ1-5 provide the parts outside the CDR3, is DGGITQSPKYLFRKEGQNVTLSCEQNLNHDAMYWYRQDPGQGLRLIYYSQIVNDFQKGDIAEGYSVSREKKESFPLTVTSAQKNPTAFYLCASSTPGQGASQPQHFGDGTRLSIL.

V and J are TRBV2 and TRBJ1-2; possibly TRBD1 for D (6 bases). Trimming pared 5 bases from V and 4 bases from J, leaving 17 bases between. Germline CDR1 is SNHLY and CDR2 is FYNNEI. The CDR3 contains 15 residues. The CDR3 loop reads CASSQLRQAGYGYTF. The CDR3 DNA sequence: TGTGCCAGCAGTCAACTTCGACAGGCCGGCTATGGCTACACCTTC.

This clone appeared a single time. The V gene is TRBV5-5, the J gene TRBJ2-7; no clear D gene. The V end was cut by 0 bases, the J end by 0 bases, with 10 bases between. The CDR3 loop spans 15 amino acids. The germline V gene has CDR1 SGHKS and CDR2 YYEKEE (reference sequence). CDR3 in amino acids: CASSLDASVSYEQYF. As DNA, the CDR3 is TGTGCCAGCAGCTTGGATGCCTCGGTCTCCTACGAGCAGTACTTC.

This clone was detected only once. The rearrangement links TRBV18 to TRBJ2-7, with 15 bases identical to TRBD2. In germline, CDR1 is KGHSH, CDR2 LQKENI. The CDR3 loop spans 16 amino acids. V trimming: 4 bases; J trimming: 5 bases; junction bases outside the gene matches: 6. CDR3 nucleotides: TGTGCCAGCTCACGAGGGACTAGCGGGAGGTCGAACGAGCAGTACTTC. Its protein is CASSRGTSGRSNEQYF.

This clone turned up a few times. J is TRBJ1-1 and V is TRBV5-1; the D gene is possibly TRBD1 (5 bases). Germline CDR1 SGHRS, CDR2 YFSETQ. CDR3 length: 14 residues. The V end lost 7 bases, the J end lost 5 bases, and 18 bases lay between the germline ends. CDR3: CASSDGGDGTEAFF. DNA of the CDR3: TGCGCCAGCTCCGATGGGGGGGATGGGACTGAAGCTTTCTTT.

The chain's CDR3 is CASSFTGGDTIYF. The CDR3 DNA reads TGCGCCAGCAGCTTTACAGGGGGCGATACCATATATTTT. The V call is TRBV5-1, the J call TRBJ1-3; 9 nucleotides align to TRBD1. CDR1 SGHRS and CDR2 YFSETQ come from the germline V gene. V dropped 2 bases and J dropped 10; count of bases not matched to a gene: 4. There are 13 residues in the CDR3. Full variable domain (outside the CDR3, taken from reference TRBV5-1 and TRBJ1-3): KAGVTQTPRYLIKTRGQQVTLSCSPISGHRSVSWYQQTPGQGLQFLFEYFSETQRNKGNFPGRFSGRQFSNSRSEMNVSTLELGDSALYLCASSFTGGDTIYFGEGSWLTVV.

This clone was recorded only once. The rearrangement uses TRBV18 and TRBJ1-2; D gene unclear. Germline lookup yields CDR1 KGHSH and CDR2 LQKENI. The V end was cut by 5 bases, the J end by 8 bases, with 18 bases between. This CDR3 contains 14 residues. The CDR3 nucleotides are TGTGCCAGCTCAACCACACCCCAGCGGGGAGGCTACACCTTC. It is translated as CASSTTPQRGGYTF.

The chain has TRBV5-6 and TRBJ2-2; 7 bases fit TRBD2. The germline CDR1 and CDR2 sequences are SGHDT and YYEEEE. The V gene end was trimmed by 4 bases and the J gene end by 3 bases; junction bases not matched to a gene: 9. This CDR3 contains 16 residues. The CDR3 coding sequence is TGTGCCAGCAGCGGACTGGCGGGAGCCCACACCGGGGAGCTGTTTTTT. This gives the protein CASSGLAGAHTGELFF.

V usage is TRBV28 and J usage is TRBJ2-7; TRBD1 matches 11 bases. The CDR3 extends over 15 amino acids. Germline-derived CDR1 and CDR2 are MDHEN and SYDVKM. With V trimmed by 4 bases and J by 4 bases, 6 bases remained unmatched. The CDR3 DNA reads as TGTGCCAGCAGTTCAGGGACAGGGGGTATATACGAGCAGTACTTC. It is translated as CASSSGTGGIYEQYF.

The chain combines TRBV11-2 with TRBJ2-5; a weak D match, TRBD2 (5 bases). Germline V gives CDR1 SGHAT, CDR2 FQNNGV. The ends were cut back, 1 base at V and 5 bases at J, with 17 bases in the middle. The length of the CDR3 is 16 residues. Here the CDR3 reads CASSLGENRYKETQYF. The CDR3 DNA reads TGTGCCAGCAGCTTAGGGGAGAACCGTTATAAGGAGACCCAGTACTTC.

The rearrangement links TRBV6-2 or TRBV6-3 to TRBJ1-4; no definite D call. This CDR3 region has 18 residues. CDR1 and CDR2 from the germline V gene are MNHEY and SVGEGT. The V gene lost 0 bases and the J gene lost 0 bases, with 14 bases spanning the gap. This CDR3 reads CASSYSIAHPATNEKLFF. The DNA for the CDR3 is TGTGCCAGCAGTTACTCGATCGCGCATCCGGCAACTAATGAAAAACTGTTTTTT.

The chain is built from TRBV23-1 and TRBJ2-1; 8 bases fit TRBD2. TRBV23-1 qualifies as an ORF whose function is uncertain. J gave up 3 bases and V 3 bases, and 4 bases lay outside the gene matches. The CDR3 has 15 residues. For the CDR3, the DNA is TGCGCCAGCAGTCAGTTGGCGGGAGGCTACAATGAGCAGTTCTTC. It is translated as CASSQLAGGYNEQFF.

This clone was seen a single time. The J gene is TRBJ2-3, the V gene TRBV5-1; 10 positions match TRBD2. This CDR3 has 18 amino acids. The ends lost 0 bases at V and 5 bases at J; junction bases unmatched: 12. Per germline, CDR1 SGHRS and CDR2 YFSETQ. The CDR3 is CASSLGLLAGAYGDTQYF. The CDR3 region has the DNA TGCGCCAGCAGCTTGGGCCTCCTAGCGGGAGCTTATGGAGATACGCAGTATTTT. The whole variable domain, filled in from reference TRBV5-1 and TRBJ2-3, reads KAGVTQTPRYLIKTRGQQVTLSCSPISGHRSVSWYQQTPGQGLQFLFEYFSETQRNKGNFPGRFSGRQFSNSRSEMNVSTLELGDSALYLCASSLGLLAGAYGDTQYFGPGTRLTVL.

The rearrangement links TRBV27 to TRBJ2-2, with D maybe TRBD2 (5 bases). The CDR3 is 13 amino acids. The V gene lost 7 bases and the J gene lost 2 bases, with 8 bases spanning the gap. CDR1 MNHEY and CDR2 SMNVEV come from the germline V gene (reference sequence). CDR3 sequence reads: CASISGNTGELFF. Here the CDR3 DNA reads TGTGCCAGCATCAGCGGCAACACCGGGGAGCTGTTTTTT.

The CDR3 coding sequence is TGTGCCAGCTGCACCCGCCGGGGACTAGCTATCAATGAGCAGTTCTTC. Encoded protein: CASCTRRGLAINEQFF. This chain joins TRBV9 and TRBJ2-1; 9 bases align to TRBD2. The CDR3 has 16 amino acids. The V segment lost 7 bases and the J segment 6 bases; nucleotides outside the gene matches: 14. Germline CDR1 reads SGDLS; CDR2 reads YYNGEE.

J is TRBJ1-1 and V is TRBV29-1, with 9 positions matching TRBD1. Trimming removed 7 bases from V and 6 bases from J; junction bases left unmatched: 6. This CDR3 has 12 residues. CDR1 and CDR2 (germline): SQVTM, ANQGSEA. The CDR3 bases are TGCAGCGCAGACAGGGGGGTCCCTGAAGCTTTCTTT. Translated, it gives CSADRGVPEAFF.

The V call is TRBV7-8, the J call TRBJ2-1, with TRBD2 identical over 8 bases. Germline values: CDR1 SGHVS, CDR2 FQNEAQ. This CDR3 spans 15 amino acids. The V segment lost 4 bases and the J segment 10 bases; nucleotides outside the gene matches: 12. In DNA, the CDR3 is TGTGCCAGCAGCTCCGGGACTAGGGCCCTGGGAGAGCAGTTCTTC. Translation gives CASSSGTRALGEQFF.

The V gene is TRBV2, the J gene TRBJ1-5, with a tentative D call TRBD1 (5 bases). Trimming cost V 9 bases and J 0 bases, with 12 bases left between them. Germline values: CDR1 SNHLY, CDR2 FYNNEI. The length of the CDR3 is 14 residues. The CDR3 loop is CASGKGYSNQPQHF. The CDR3 coding sequence is TGTGCCAGTGGTAAGGGGTATAGCAATCAGCCCCAGCATTTT.

The rearrangement uses TRBV7-3 and TRBJ2-5; 7 nucleotides line up with TRBD2. Germline CDR1 is SGHTA and CDR2 is FQGTGA. This CDR3 is built from 13 residues. J gave up 5 bases and V 5 bases, and 5 bases lay outside the gene matches. CDR3 amino acids: CASSPGGSETQYF. The CDR3 nucleotides read TGTGCCAGCAGCCCGGGGGGATCGGAGACCCAGTACTTC.

This clone was counted a few times. The chain couples TRBV4-3 to TRBJ1-1, with D hard to call. The CDR3 totals 15 residues. Trimming stripped 4 bases from V and 3 bases from J, with 15 bases between. Germline assignment: CDR1 LGHNA and CDR2 YSLEER. The CDR3 is CASSPTSRADTEAFF. The CDR3 DNA is TGCGCCAGCAGCCCAACGTCGAGGGCGGACACTGAAGCTTTCTTT.

The chain employs TRBV2 and TRBJ2-4; 8 positions agree with TRBD1. The CDR3 is made up of 16 amino acids. Looked up from germline, CDR1 is SNHLY and CDR2 is FYNNEI. V lost 4 bases and J lost 2; bases outside the gene matches: 7. In DNA, the CDR3 is TGTGCCAGCAGTGGGGGGACAGGTTTAACCAAAAACATTCAGTACTTC. This codes for CASSGGTGLTKNIQYF.

This chain connects TRBV15 to TRBJ2-4, with 7 positions matching TRBD2. The germline CDR1 and CDR2 sequences are LNHNV and YYDKDF (reference sequence). Losses at the gene ends were 0 bases for V and 6 bases for J; bases not matched to a gene: 5. The CDR3 spans 15 residues. The DNA of the CDR3 is TGTGCCACCAGCAGAGACAGCGGGATTGGAAACATTCAGTACTTC. It is translated as CATSRDSGIGNIQYF.

The chain carries TRBV18 and TRBJ1-4; 8 positions match TRBD1. Germline V lookup: CDR1 KGHSH, CDR2 LQKENI. The ends lost 0 bases at V and 5 bases at J; junction bases unmatched: 2. CDR3 size: 15 residues. The DNA of the CDR3 is TGTGCCAGCTCACCACCTTGGGACAGGAATGAAAAACTGTTTTTT. Its protein product is CASSPPWDRNEKLFF.

Turning to this clone: The junction departs from the called germline gene at one end, perhaps through a read error. The chain uses TRBV7-9 and TRBJ2-1; 9 nucleotides agree with TRBD2. The CDR3 length is 13 residues. Germline CDR1 is SEHNR and CDR2 is FQNEAQ (reference sequence). The CDR3 loop is CASSYSISGRNIF. The CDR3 region has the DNA TGTGCCAGCAGCTATTCGATTAGCGGGAGAAACATCTTC.

The rearrangement joins TRBV2 to TRBJ1-2; 8 nucleotides align to TRBD1. Per germline, CDR1 SNHLY and CDR2 FYNNEI. J gave up 4 bases and V 8 bases, and 15 bases lay outside the gene matches. The CDR3 is 16 amino acids. In DNA, the CDR3 is TGTGCCAGCCTTAAAGAGGGGACAGGTAACCCCTATGGCTACACCTTC. It encodes CASLKEGTGNPYGYTF.

The chain joins TRBV14 to TRBJ2-1; 9 bases match TRBD2. The CDR3 runs to 18 residues. Germline assignment: CDR1 SGHDN and CDR2 FVKESK. The J segment lost 9 bases and the V segment lost 0 bases, leaving 15 bases of the junction unmatched. This CDR3 is CASSQDKFWAGGTGEQFF. The CDR3 DNA reads as TGTGCCAGCAGCCAAGATAAATTCTGGGCGGGAGGGACTGGTGAGCAGTTCTTC.

The CDR3 nucleotides read TGTGCCAGCAGCTCCACGGGGACAGGGATTAGGGCAGATACGCAGTATTTT. This gives the protein CASSSTGTGIRADTQYF. The V gene is TRBV9, the J gene TRBJ2-3; TRBD1 matches 9 bases. The V segment lost 4 bases and the J segment 4 bases; nucleotides outside the gene matches: 13. The germline V gene has CDR1 SGDLS and CDR2 YYNGEE. This CDR3 comprises 17 residues.